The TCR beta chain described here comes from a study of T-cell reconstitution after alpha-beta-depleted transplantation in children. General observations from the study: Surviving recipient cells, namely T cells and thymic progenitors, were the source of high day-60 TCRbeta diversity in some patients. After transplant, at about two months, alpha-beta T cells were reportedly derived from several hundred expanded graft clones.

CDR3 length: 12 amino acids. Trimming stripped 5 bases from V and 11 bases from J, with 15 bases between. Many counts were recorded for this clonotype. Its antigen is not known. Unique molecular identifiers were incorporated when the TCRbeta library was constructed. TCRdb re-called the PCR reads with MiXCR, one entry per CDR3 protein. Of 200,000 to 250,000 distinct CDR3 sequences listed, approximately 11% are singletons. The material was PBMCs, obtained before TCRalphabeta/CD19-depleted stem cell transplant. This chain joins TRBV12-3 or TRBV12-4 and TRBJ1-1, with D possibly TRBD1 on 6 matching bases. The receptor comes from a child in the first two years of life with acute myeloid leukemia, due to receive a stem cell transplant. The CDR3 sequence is CASSLSQGRAFF. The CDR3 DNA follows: TGTGCCAGCAGTCTGTCACAGGGACGGGCTTTCTTT.